What follows is one TCR beta chain and its context. What it binds is unknown. This sample was included in a study of cytomegalovirus exposure and HLA in healthy donors. Overall study findings and caveats: Earlier results showed most TCR beta V segments being productive about 87% or about 30% of the time.

PCR involved 60 Vbeta and 13 Jbeta primers. TCRdb's copy holds only in-frame clones and misses some; the assay was immunoSEQ multiplex PCR. The table has 160,000 or so clones, about 68% seen once; the top ten hold around 2.6%. Per the germline V gene, CDR1 is SGHTA and CDR2 is FQGNSA. V gave up 5 bases and J gave up 9 bases; unmatched junction bases: 8. The CDR3 sequence is 13 residues long. The gene calls are TRBV7-2 and TRBJ2-7; TRBD1 agrees at 9 bases. This TCR came from a female donor in good health and CMV-seronegative. The sample comprised PBMCs. The CDR3 nucleotides are TGTGCCAGCAGCACCCGGGACAGGGACGCGCAGTACTTC. As protein: CASSTRDRDAQYF.